This T cell receptor (beta chain) is drawn from a study of post-analysis software for immune sequencing data (dated by TCRdb to the mid-2010s). Regarding the complete study: Disease courses on record covered relapsing-remitting, secondary progressive and progressive-relapsing multiple sclerosis, though some patients had no subtype annotation. The patient repertoires were set against about 12 previously published healthy control repertoires from donors whose ages ranged from roughly 6 to 26 years. A subset of samples was prepared in parallel using single-end sample barcoding, then pooled and co-amplified after Illumina adapter ligation.

Comments on this clonotype: Its binding antigen is unknown. No base quality information exists; no much larger clone differs at one position.

Library method: PCR. The instrument was an Illumina HiSeq 2500. To reduce PCR and sequencing biases, unique molecular identifiers were built into the TCR beta cDNA libraries. Every 1 to 10 million input T cells yielded 500,000 or so cDNA molecules, meaning each molecule approximated one T cell. The same protocol used for the earlier healthy control dataset was applied to prepare and sequence the patient libraries. Samples belonging to the same batch were prepared together, multiplexed and sequenced on a shared HiSeq lane. The paper's data handling went like this. MIGEC was used to process the raw barcoded reads, and molecular identifier groups with only a single read were discarded before consensus assembly and CDR3 extraction. Clonotype tables were post-analysed with VDJtools, normalizing diversity by down-sampling all datasets to the smallest sample size. In repertoire overlap clustering, CDR3 amino acid sequences, but not nucleotide sequences, were matched to correct batch-related cross-sample contamination. Clones were called with MiXCR by TCRdb after fastp trimmed the public reads at Q25, and only in-frame beta chains were retained. Rows are unified per CDR3 protein, each entry keeping the most common DNA and genes. These V and J calls rely on TCRdb rather than the paper's analysis. Within this sample are roughly 800,000 distinct CDR3 sequences, with approximately 53% of them counted one time only. Approximately 4.3% of the sample is in the top ten clones.

Sequences MNHNY (CDR1) and SVGAGI (CDR2) are obtained from the germline V gene (reference sequence). Between the V and J ends, shortened by 6 bases and 5 bases respectively, the junction contains 16 bases. From the cysteine through the phenylalanine, the CDR3 covers 14 amino acids. The sequence is cut down to CDR3 DNA, 42 bases in frame from base 1. What the study reported, not specific to this receptor: Direct clustering with F measure revealed strong co-clustering of samples prepared in the same batch, which led to a batch-effect correction. The multiple sclerosis patient group was slightly younger than the control group. Significantly higher frequencies in patients than in controls were found for five or six TRBV segments, including TRBV5-6, TRBV5-1 and TRBV20-1. Normalized Chao1 diversity was significantly lower in multiple sclerosis patients than controls, suggesting substantial peripheral T-cell clonal expansion.

To demonstrate the VDJtools post-analysis software, the study profiled TCR beta repertoires from the peripheral blood of about 13 young patients with multiple sclerosis. The multiple sclerosis patients were children and adolescents ranging in age from roughly 6 to 15 years. This chain is built from TRBV6-6 and TRBJ1-1; D gene: possibly TRBD1, on 5 matching bases. The clonotype comes from a girl aged 10 to 17 with multiple sclerosis. Sequences were obtained from blood. The nucleotide sequence is TGTGCCAGCAGCATTCGGGACGTTCTAACTGAAGCTTTCTTT. It codes for CASSIRDVLTEAFF.